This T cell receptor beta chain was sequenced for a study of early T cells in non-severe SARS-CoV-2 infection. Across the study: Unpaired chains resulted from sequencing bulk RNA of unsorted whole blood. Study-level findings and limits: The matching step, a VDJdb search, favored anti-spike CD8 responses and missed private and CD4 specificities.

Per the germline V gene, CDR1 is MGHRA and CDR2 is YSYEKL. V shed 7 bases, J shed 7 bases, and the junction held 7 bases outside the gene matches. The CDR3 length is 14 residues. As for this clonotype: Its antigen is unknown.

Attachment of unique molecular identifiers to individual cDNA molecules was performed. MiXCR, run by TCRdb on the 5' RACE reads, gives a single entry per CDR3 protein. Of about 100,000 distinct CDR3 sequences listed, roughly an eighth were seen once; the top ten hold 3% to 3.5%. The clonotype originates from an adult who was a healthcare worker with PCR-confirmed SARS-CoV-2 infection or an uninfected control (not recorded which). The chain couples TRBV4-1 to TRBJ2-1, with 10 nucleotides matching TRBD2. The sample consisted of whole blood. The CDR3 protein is CASMGSGGANEQFF. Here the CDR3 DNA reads TGCGCCAGCATGGGGAGCGGGGGGGCGAATGAGCAGTTCTTC.